Sequencing of this T cell receptor beta chain was carried out in a study of CD8+CD57+ T cells in acquired aplastic anemia. Study information: Isolated CD4+ and CD8+ cells, once sorted, yielded DNA averaging around 3.3 ug. Where healthy donors were concerned, CD4+ cells averaged about 10 million reads.

Study-wide results and caveats: Roughly 28 was the count of CD8+ CDR3 sequences that patients shared with controls. Patients showed no significant difference from controls in CD8+ Simpson's diversity.

This clonotype was seen once. Its antigen is as yet unknown. The junction does not match germline at one end; this may be a read error. Germline CDR1 LNHDA, CDR2 SQIVND (reference sequence). CDR3 length equals 14 residues. Genomic DNA, the template, was used for profiling of the TCR beta VDJ and CDR3. TCRdb itself ran the reads through MiXCR, one entry per CDR3 protein. The profile covers around 230,000 distinct CDR3 sequences, with over 55% appearing a single time and less than 30% taken by the ten largest. V and J are TRBV19 and TRBJ2-2; D might be TRBD1 (6 bases). This clonotype was obtained from a human donor in good health. Material: sorted CD4+, CD8+, or CD8+CD57+ T cells (not recorded which) from PBMCs. CDR3: CSVDGGAGTGELFF. The CDR3, as DNA: TGCAGCGTTGATGGGGGCGCGGGCACCGGGGAGCTGTTTTTT.